Sequencing of this T cell receptor beta chain was carried out in a study of radiation and T cells in renal cell carcinoma. Overall study findings and caveats: Without pretreatment biopsies, baseline tumor clonotype presence was undetermined. From baseline, blood top tumor clonotypes peaked at 2 weeks post-radiation.

Turning to this clone: Its cognate antigen is unknown.

Time point: blood 2 weeks post-SBRT. Treatment specified: 15 Gy SBRT to primary tumor, nephrectomy 4 weeks later. After SBRT, blood was collected at 2 and 4 weeks, plus baseline. TCRdb keeps only in-frame clones here, not all; method: immunoSEQ multiplex PCR. The sample yields 100,000 to 150,000 clones, more than 80% seen once. The V gene lost 3 bases and the J gene lost 9 bases, with 12 bases spanning the gap. Germline V CDR1 and CDR2: LGHNA, YNFKEQ. The CDR3 spans 14 residues. Sample: blood, taken from a patient whose treatment included radiotherapy and nephrectomy. The genes are TRBV4-2 and TRBJ1-6; weak D call: TRBD1 (5 bases). This TCR derives from a woman in her fifties or sixties with renal cell carcinoma. The CDR3 DNA is TGTGCCAGCAGCCACAGGGAGGTTGGTTCACCCCTCCACTTT. This sequence encodes CASSHREVGSPLHF.